The 14 T cell receptor beta chains presented below share a single source sample, sequenced in a study of cytomegalovirus exposure and HLA in healthy donors. PCR employed 60 Vbeta and 13 Jbeta primers. This table comes from immunoSEQ multiplex PCR, and its TCRdb copy is limited to in-frame clones, with some not included. Counted here are fewer than 250,000 clones, more than 75% occurring once; the ten biggest clones make up approximately 3.8%. Specimen: PBMCs. The receptors were sampled from a male donor in good health and CMV-seronegative.

The rearrangement links TRBV28 to TRBJ1-5, with D perhaps matching TRBD1 (6 bases). V was trimmed by 8 bases and J by 3 bases, leaving 8 bases between them. This CDR3 spans 12 amino acids. Germline loops: CDR1 MDHEN, CDR2 SYDVKM. CDR3 region: CASDRINQPQHF. The CDR3 DNA is TGTGCCAGCGACAGGATCAATCAGCCCCAGCATTTT. Using reference TRBV28 and TRBJ1-5 for the parts outside the CDR3, the full variable domain is DVKVTQSSRYLVKRTGEKVFLECVQDMDHENMFWYRQDPGLGLRLIYFSYDVKMKEKGDIPEGYSVSREKKERFSLILESASTNQTSMYLCASDRINQPQHFGDGTRLSIL.

This clone has only a few counts. The CDR3 DNA reads as TGTGCCAGCAGTGAAAATCCCGACAGAACAGATACGCAGTATTTT. Amino acids: CASSENPDRTDTQYF. The chain couples TRBV2 to TRBJ2-3; maybe TRBD1 (5 bases). The CDR3 totals 15 residues. V lost 2 bases, J lost 3 bases, and 12 bases lay in between. CDR1 is SNHLY, CDR2 FYNNEI, per germline.

The V gene is TRBV9, the J gene TRBJ2-7; 7 bases match TRBD2. Germline V gene lookup returns CDR1 SGDLS and CDR2 YYNGEE. J was trimmed by 2 bases and V by 0 bases; bases with no gene match: 5. The CDR3 length is 15 residues. The CDR3 protein is CASSVEAGAPYEQYF. Here the CDR3 DNA reads TGTGCCAGCAGCGTAGAGGCGGGAGCGCCCTACGAGCAGTACTTC.

The chain links TRBV2 to TRBJ2-1, with 7 bases lining up with TRBD1. V shed 3 bases and J 8 bases; nucleotides not matched to a gene: 7. The CDR3 is 14 residues long. Germline V gene lookup returns CDR1 SNHLY and CDR2 FYNNEI. CDR3 sequence (DNA): TGTGCCAGCAGTGAGATGAGGGGGCAGGATGAGCAGTTCTTC. It is translated as CASSEMRGQDEQFF.

The chain carries TRBV6-1 and TRBJ2-7, with TRBD1 identical over 9 bases. From germline, CDR1 is MNHNS and CDR2 SASEGT. V gave up 3 bases and J gave up 2 bases; unmatched junction bases: 5. The CDR3 is 15 residues long. CDR3 in amino acids: CASSEGTGWAYEQYF. CDR3 DNA sequence: TGTGCCAGCAGTGAGGGGACAGGGTGGGCCTACGAGCAGTACTTC.

The CDR3 DNA sequence: TGTGCCAGCAGCGAACCCCCCCGGACTAGCGGGCGTGGTGAGCAGTTCTTC. Protein product: CASSEPPRTSGRGEQFF. This chain uses TRBV5-6 with TRBJ2-1, with 11 bases matching TRBD2. This CDR3 spans 17 amino acids. CDR1 is SGHDT and CDR2 is YYEEEE in the germline V gene. V trimming: 4 bases; J trimming: 9 bases; junction bases outside the gene matches: 15.

The chain recombines TRBV6-6 with TRBJ1-2; D ambiguous. The CDR3 runs 14 residues. Trimming took off 2 bases at V and 3 bases at J, with 10 bases between the two ends. CDR1 is MNHNY, CDR2 SVGAGI, per germline (reference sequence). The CDR3 DNA reads as TGTGCCAGCAGTTACCCCCACGAGTACTATGGCTACACCTTC. It is translated as CASSYPHEYYGYTF.

Details on this clone: The same CDR3 is also encoded by other DNA sequences in this sample. This chain joins TRBV6-5 and TRBJ2-3; D ambiguous. Germline CDR1 and CDR2: MNHEY and SVGAGI. V lost 0 bases to trimming and J lost 1 base, with 5 bases between them. CDR3 size: 14 residues. The CDR3 coding sequence is TGTGCCAGCAGTTACTCTGCAGGCACAGATACGCAGTATTTT. It encodes CASSYSAGTDTQYF.

The chain joins TRBV5-7 to TRBJ1-2; D gene unclear. TRBV5-7 belongs to the ORF category, with a function that is uncertain. Trimming took 0 bases from V and 3 from J, leaving 12 bases between them. CDR3 size: 15 residues. CDR3 nucleotide sequence: TGTGCCAGCAGCTTGGCCGCAGGCAGGTACTATGGCTACACCTTC. This gives the protein CASSLAAGRYYGYTF.

This clone was counted once. The J gene is TRBJ2-7, the V gene TRBV6-6; the D gene is possibly TRBD2 (6 bases). The CDR3 is 14 residues long. Germline lookup yields CDR1 MNHNY and CDR2 SVGAGI (reference sequence). V was shortened by 6 bases and J by 2 bases, with 14 bases between the two germline ends. CDR3 region: CASRSGTYPYEQYF. CDR3 nucleotide sequence: TGTGCCAGCAGGTCCGGGACTTACCCCTACGAGCAGTACTTC.

The chain recombines TRBV7-3 with TRBJ2-2, with TRBD2 identical over 8 bases. The germline CDR1 and CDR2 sequences are SGHTA and FQGTGA. The CDR3 has 14 amino acids. V shed 6 bases and J 9 bases; nucleotides not matched to a gene: 9. The CDR3 spells CASSFSGNDRELFF. For the CDR3, the DNA is TGTGCCAGCAGTTTTAGCGGGAATGACCGGGAGCTGTTTTTT.

V gene TRBV5-1 combines with J gene TRBJ2-2; possibly TRBD2 for D (7 bases). Between the trimmed V and J ends, which lost 4 bases and 5 bases, there was a span of 18 bases. The germline CDR1 and CDR2 sequences are SGHRS and YFSETQ. The CDR3 totals 16 residues. CDR3 sequence: CASSLGAGVRTGELFF. DNA for the CDR3: TGCGCCAGCAGCCTGGGGGCGGGAGTTCGTACCGGGGAGCTGTTTTTT.

The chain uses TRBV11-2 and TRBJ2-7, with 14 bases matching TRBD2. Per the germline V gene, CDR1 is SGHAT and CDR2 is FQNNGV. The CDR3 covers 16 residues. J was trimmed by 0 bases and V by 5 bases; bases with no gene match: 3. CDR3 DNA: TGTGCCAGCAGCCTAGGACTAGCGGGAGGCTCCTACGAGCAGTACTTC. This sequence encodes CASSLGLAGGSYEQYF.

Only one count was recorded for this clone. The V and J genes are TRBV27 and TRBJ2-5; tentative D call: TRBD1 (6 bases). Germline V CDR1 and CDR2: MNHEY, SMNVEV (reference sequence). CDR3 length equals 14 residues. V was clipped by 5 bases and J by 2 bases, with 12 bases between them. CDR3 region: CASSPYREQETQYF. CDR3 in DNA: TGTGCCAGCAGTCCATACAGGGAACAAGAGACCCAGTACTTC.